The 24 T cell receptor beta chains in this list originate from one sample, sequenced in a study of T cells after posttransplantation cyclophosphamide. The data were produced by immunoSEQ multiplex PCR, yet TCRdb's version contains in-frame clones alone and is incomplete. The sample is made up of 38,000 or so clones, none counted only once. Sequencing input: PBMCs. The origin of the receptors is a man aged 45-60 years in good health, CMV-negative, and a related stem cell transplant donor.

Many counts were recorded for this clone. The chain has TRBV7-8 and TRBJ1-1; 11 nucleotides agree with TRBD1. This CDR3 is 13 amino acids long. The germline gives CDR1 SGHVS, CDR2 FQNEAQ. The J segment lost 6 bases and the V segment lost 5 bases, leaving 2 bases of the junction unmatched. CDR3 bases: TGTGCCAGCAGCACGGGACAGGGGGCTGAAGCTTTCTTT. Translating gives CASSTGQGAEAFF.

This clone was detected ten times or more. The chain recombines TRBV29-1 with TRBJ1-2; TRBD1 aligns across 7 bases. This CDR3 is 13 amino acids long. V shed 4 bases, J shed 7 bases, and the junction held 9 bases outside the gene matches. Germline V gives CDR1 SQVTM, CDR2 ANQGSEA. The CDR3 DNA reads TGCAGCGTTGTATTCCAGGGGGATGTTGGCTACACCTTC. Translating gives CSVVFQGDVGYTF.

This clone was picked up many times. V gene TRBV19 combines with J gene TRBJ1-4; the D gene is possibly TRBD1 (5 bases). V was pared by 5 bases and J by 5 bases, with 15 bases between. CDR1 and CDR2 from the germline V gene are LNHDA and SQIVND (reference sequence). The CDR3 has 15 amino acids. The CDR3 region is CASSAAQVANEKLFF. The CDR3 nucleotides read TGTGCCAGTAGTGCCGCACAGGTCGCCAATGAAAAACTGTTTTTT.

There are many counts of this clone. J is TRBJ2-7 and V is TRBV4-2; maybe TRBD1 (5 bases). Trimming took 0 bases from V and 1 from J, leaving 10 bases between them. The CDR3 consists of 15 residues. Germline assignment: CDR1 LGHNA and CDR2 YNFKEQ. The CDR3: CASSQDRGDSYEQYF. CDR3 nucleotide sequence: TGTGCCAGCAGCCAAGATAGGGGCGATTCCTACGAGCAGTACTTC.

This clone has at least ten counts. The V gene is TRBV21-1, the J gene TRBJ1-1; TRBD1 was called by the table and not checked on the DNA. TRBV21-1 is a listed pseudogene. The CDR3 covers 19 residues. In nucleotides, the CDR3 is TGTGCCAGCAGCAAGCCCTCCCGGGACAGGGGGCGATTAGACACTGAAGCTTTCTTT. Translated, it gives CASSKPSRDRGRLDTEAFF.

In this sample, this clone turned up a few times. V and J are TRBV9 and TRBJ2-7; possibly TRBD2 for D (6 bases). The V end lost 3 bases, the J end lost 0 bases, and 13 bases lay between the germline ends. The CDR3 has 15 residues. The germline V gene encodes CDR1 SGDLS and CDR2 YYNGEE. The CDR3 reads CASSATPGDSYEQYF. The CDR3 bases are TGTGCCAGCAGCGCCACTCCGGGGGACTCCTACGAGCAGTACTTC. Full variable domain (missing parts from reference TRBV9 and TRBJ2-7): DSGVTQTPKHLITATGQRVTLRCSPRSGDLSVYWYQQSLDQGLQFLIQYYNGEERAKGNILERFSAQQFPDLHSELNLSSLELGDSALYFCASSATPGDSYEQYFGPGTRLTVT.

The chain links TRBV6-1 to TRBJ1-5; the match to TRBD1 covers 9 bases. The germline V gene encodes CDR1 MNHNS and CDR2 SASEGT. The CDR3 runs to 16 residues. V lost 0 bases to trimming and J lost 8 bases; unmatched junction nucleotides: 8. This CDR3 reads CASSEAGTGLFEPQHF. The CDR3 DNA reads as TGTGCCAGCAGTGAAGCGGGGACAGGGTTGTTTGAGCCCCAGCATTTT.

This chain uses TRBV7-2 with TRBJ2-5; 7 nucleotides match TRBD1. V gave up 3 bases and J gave up 1 base; unmatched junction bases: 5. The length of the CDR3 is 15 residues. The V gene's germline CDR1 is SGHTA and CDR2 FQGNSA. This chain's CDR3 is CASSLKTGFQETQYF. The CDR3 bases are TGTGCCAGCAGCTTGAAGACAGGGTTCCAAGAGACCCAGTACTTC.

This clone was detected ten times or more. The V gene is TRBV6-1, the J gene TRBJ2-3, with D possibly TRBD2 on 6 matching bases. This CDR3 has 13 residues. The ends were cut back, 8 bases at V and 3 bases at J, with 12 bases in the middle. Germline V CDR1 and CDR2: MNHNS, SASEGT. The CDR3 region is CASGASETDTQYF. CDR3 nucleotides: TGTGCCAGCGGGGCTAGCGAAACAGATACGCAGTATTTT.

The table lists this clone with many counts. The chain carries TRBV27 and TRBJ1-5; D unresolved. In germline, CDR1 is MNHEY, CDR2 SMNVEV (reference sequence). V shed 6 bases and J shed 0 bases, with 18 bases lying between them. The CDR3 contains 17 residues. CDR3 nucleotide sequence: TGTGCCAGCAGCTTAATGTATTCGGGATTTAGCAATCAGCCCCAGCATTTT. This codes for CASSLMYSGFSNQPQHF.

In this sample, this clone turned up many times. The chain recombines TRBV5-1 with TRBJ2-1; D is perhaps TRBD2 (6 bases). The CDR3 totals 12 residues. Germline CDR1 reads SGHRS; CDR2 reads YFSETQ. The V end was cut by 4 bases, the J end by 10 bases, with 12 bases between. The CDR3 region is CASSRGLPEQFF. The CDR3 DNA sequence: TGCGCCAGCAGCAGGGGACTCCCGGAGCAGTTCTTC.

This clone was observed many times. The chain links TRBV10-3 to TRBJ1-4; D gene uncertain. CDR3 size: 11 residues. CDR1 ENHRY and CDR2 SYGVKD come from the germline V gene. V was shortened by 2 bases and J by 15 bases, with 10 bases between the two germline ends. CDR3 DNA: TGTGCCATCAGTGAGGGCTCATCGTTGTTTTTT. This sequence encodes CAISEGSSLFF.

The genes are TRBV6-1 and TRBJ2-1; TRBD1 might be the D (6 bases). The V end was cut by 4 bases, the J end by 8 bases, with 15 bases between. CDR3 size: 14 residues. Germline loops: CDR1 MNHNS, CDR2 SASEGT. CDR3 sequence reads: CASSVGGFGDEQFF. The CDR3 region has the DNA TGTGCCAGCAGTGTAGGGGGTTTCGGCGATGAGCAGTTCTTC.

In this sample, this clone turned up many times. The chain links TRBV6-5 to TRBJ2-3, with 11 bases lining up with TRBD2. From germline, CDR1 is MNHEY and CDR2 SVGAGI. Unmatched junction bases numbered 2, after V lost 2 bases and J lost 4 bases. The CDR3 consists of 15 residues. CDR3 amino acids: CASSYRGLAADTQYF. The CDR3 DNA reads as TGTGCCAGCAGTTACCGGGGACTAGCGGCAGATACGCAGTATTTT.

The J gene is TRBJ2-5, the V gene TRBV9; 9 bases match TRBD2. Per the germline V gene, CDR1 is SGDLS and CDR2 is YYNGEE. The J segment lost 7 bases and the V segment lost 3 bases, leaving 10 bases of the junction unmatched. There are 15 residues in the CDR3. The CDR3 loop is CASSARGGGDRTQYF. CDR3 sequence (DNA): TGTGCCAGCAGCGCCCGGGGCGGGGGGGATAGGACCCAGTACTTC.

This clone has a count of ten or more. The J gene is TRBJ1-2, the V gene TRBV6-1; 11 bases map to TRBD1. V shed 6 bases, J shed 4 bases, and the junction held 4 bases outside the gene matches. The CDR3 contains 14 residues. The germline gives CDR1 MNHNS, CDR2 SASEGT. The CDR3 region is CASSGDRGFYGYTF. The DNA for the CDR3 is TGTGCCAGCAGCGGGGACAGGGGGTTCTATGGCTACACCTTC.

This clone was counted ten times or more. The rearrangement links TRBV15 to TRBJ1-5; unclear D gene. This CDR3 region has 12 residues. CDR1 LNHNV and CDR2 YYDKDF come from the germline V gene (reference sequence). Trimming stripped 0 bases from V and 14 bases from J, with 11 bases between. CDR3: CATSRDQEGKHF. The CDR3 DNA sequence: TGTGCCACCAGCAGAGATCAGGAGGGTAAGCATTTT.

This clone came up many times. This chain uses TRBV30 with TRBJ2-7; TRBD1 matches 9 bases. Germline loops: CDR1 GTSNPN, CDR2 SVGIG (reference sequence). The junction had 5 bases not matched to a gene; V was cut back by 3 bases and J by 2 bases. This CDR3 comprises 14 residues. CDR3 protein: CAWRRTGAAYEQYF. CDR3 DNA sequence: TGTGCCTGGAGGAGGACAGGGGCGGCCTACGAGCAGTACTTC.

There are many counts of this clone. V and J are TRBV5-1 and TRBJ2-7; D possibly corresponds to TRBD1 (5 bases). Germline loops: CDR1 SGHRS, CDR2 YFSETQ. V lost 5 bases and J 7 bases, leaving 16 bases between the germline ends. The CDR3 sequence is 13 residues long. The CDR3 DNA reads TGCGCCAGCAGAAGAACAGGCGTAAGGGAGCAGTACTTC. Protein sequence: CASRRTGVREQYF.

This clone was picked up many times. The conserved final phenylalanine or tryptophan is absent from the CDR3, which likely points to a read error. The DNA is left out, because the CDR3 cannot be placed on it with certainty; the CDR3 is given as TCRdb lists it. The chain joins TRBV7-9 to TRBJ1-2. Ends included, the CDR3 has 12 residues. Germline values: CDR1 SEHNR, CDR2 FQNEAQ (reference sequence). The CDR3 loop reads CASSLADSDLFL.

This clone was observed many times. This chain connects TRBV7-6 to TRBJ2-2, with D maybe TRBD1 (6 bases). The V and J ends lost 0 bases and 6 bases respectively, with 11 bases between them. The CDR3 consists of 15 residues. Per the germline V gene, CDR1 is SGHVS and CDR2 is FNYEAQ. DNA of the CDR3: TGTGCCAGCAGCTTAGCAGGGGGAAGAGCCGGGGAGCTGTTTTTT. Translated: CASSLAGGRAGELFF.

This clone was counted at least ten times. V is TRBV7-9 and J is TRBJ2-3, with D perhaps TRBD1 (6 bases). With 5 bases removed from V and 2 bases from J, the gap between germline ends came to 17 bases. There are 16 residues in the CDR3. Germline V lookup: CDR1 SEHNR, CDR2 FQNEAQ (reference sequence). CDR3 nucleotide sequence: TGTGCCAGCAGCAGGGTACAGGGCAGATACACAGATACGCAGTATTTT. Its translation: CASSRVQGRYTDTQYF.

This clone was recorded many times. CDR3 sequence: CASSERTGGNEKLFF. In nucleotides, the CDR3 is TGTGCCAGCAGTGAAAGGACCGGGGGTAATGAAAAACTGTTTTTT. The chain uses TRBV2 and TRBJ1-4; D perhaps matches TRBD1 (5 bases). V was cut by 2 bases and J by 4 bases, with 11 bases left in between. CDR3 length: 15 amino acids. Germline values: CDR1 SNHLY, CDR2 FYNNEI. Together with reference TRBV2 and TRBJ1-4, the CDR3 gives the full variable domain: EPEVTQTPSHQVTQMGQEVILRCVPISNHLYFYWYRQILGQKVEFLVSFYNNEISEKSEIFDDQFSVERPDGSNFTLKIRSTKLEDSAMYFCASSERTGGNEKLFFGSGTQLSVL.

This clone has at least ten counts. The rearrangement links TRBV14 to TRBJ2-1, with unresolved D. Trimming removed 6 bases from V and 9 bases from J, with 9 bases in between. CDR3 length equals 11 residues. The germline V gene has CDR1 SGHDN and CDR2 FVKESK. The CDR3 nucleotides are TGTGCCAGCAGGCTTAATAGTGAGCAGTTCTTC. As protein: CASRLNSEQFF.